The clone carrying this T cell receptor (beta chain) was seen at least ten times. Its specificity is unknown. The CDR3 spans 15 residues. V dropped 1 base and J dropped 6; count of bases not matched to a gene: 12. CDR1 DFQATT and CDR2 SNEGSKA come from the germline V gene (reference sequence). This specimen comes from a study of regulatory T cells in long-lasting Graves disease. Findings and caveats of the study: Under persistent disease, TRBV28, TRBJ1-2 and TRBJ2-5 were used preferentially.

Arm-PCR of CDR3 regions with iRepertoire HTBI primers generated TCR beta libraries. In TCRdb, the multiplex PCR reads were re-called with MiXCR into one record per CDR3 protein. This table holds over 350,000 distinct CDR3 sequences, roughly 15% found once. Time point described: newly diagnosed GD, antithyroid drugs for less than 3 months. Generation of the TCR library employed RNA extracted from PBMCs. EDTA tubes received approximately 10 milliliters of drawn peripheral blood. The sample was also linked to a second study, of T cells in Graves' hyperthyroidism and ophthalmopathy. That study reports: The TCR CDR3 first-round RT-PCR relied on the HTBI primer set.

The rearrangement links TRBV20-1 to TRBJ2-7, with 7 bases that match TRBD2. The sequenced sample was peripheral blood mononuclear cells (PBMCs), obtained at new diagnosis, from a patient treated with antithyroid drugs. The origin of this receptor is a woman between 50 and 59 years old with Graves disease. In DNA form, the CDR3 reads TGCAGTGCTAGAGCCGGCGGGGGAGAGCGGGTCGAGCAGTACTTC. This gives the protein CSARAGGGERVEQYF.